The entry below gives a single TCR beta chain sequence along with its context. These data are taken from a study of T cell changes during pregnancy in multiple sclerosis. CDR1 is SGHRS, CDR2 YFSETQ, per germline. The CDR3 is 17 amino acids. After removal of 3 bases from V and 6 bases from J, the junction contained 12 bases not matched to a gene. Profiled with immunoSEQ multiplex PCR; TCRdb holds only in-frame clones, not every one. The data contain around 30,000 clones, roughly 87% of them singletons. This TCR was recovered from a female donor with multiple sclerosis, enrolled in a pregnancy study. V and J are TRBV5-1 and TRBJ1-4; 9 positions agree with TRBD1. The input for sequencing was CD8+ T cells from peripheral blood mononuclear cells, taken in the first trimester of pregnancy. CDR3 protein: CASSSGPGQGFYEKLFF. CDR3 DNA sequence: TGCGCCAGCAGCTCGGGACCGGGACAGGGTTTTTATGAAAAACTGTTTTTT. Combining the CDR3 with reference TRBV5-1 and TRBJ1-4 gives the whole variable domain KAGVTQTPRYLIKTRGQQVTLSCSPISGHRSVSWYQQTPGQGLQFLFEYFSETQRNKGNFPGRFSGRQFSNSRSEMNVSTLELGDSALYLCASSSGPGQGFYEKLFFGSGTQLSVL.